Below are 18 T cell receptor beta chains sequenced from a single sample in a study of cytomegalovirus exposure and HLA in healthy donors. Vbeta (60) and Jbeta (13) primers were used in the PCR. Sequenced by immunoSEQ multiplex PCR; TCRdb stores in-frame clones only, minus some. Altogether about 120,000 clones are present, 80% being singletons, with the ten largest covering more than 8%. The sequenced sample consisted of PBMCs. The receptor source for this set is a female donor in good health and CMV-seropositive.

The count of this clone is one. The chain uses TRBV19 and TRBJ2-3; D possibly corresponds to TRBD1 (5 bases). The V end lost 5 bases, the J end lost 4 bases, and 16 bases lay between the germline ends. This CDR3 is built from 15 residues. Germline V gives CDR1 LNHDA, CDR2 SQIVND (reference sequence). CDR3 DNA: TGTGCCAGTAGTCCTAGGGCCAGGGCAGCAGATACGCAGTATTTT. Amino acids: CASSPRARAADTQYF.

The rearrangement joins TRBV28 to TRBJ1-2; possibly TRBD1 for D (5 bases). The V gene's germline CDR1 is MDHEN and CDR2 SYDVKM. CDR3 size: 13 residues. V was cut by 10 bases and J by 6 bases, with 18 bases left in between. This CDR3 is CATLDNGNNGYTF. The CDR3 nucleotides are TGTGCCACCTTGGACAACGGAAACAATGGCTACACCTTC.

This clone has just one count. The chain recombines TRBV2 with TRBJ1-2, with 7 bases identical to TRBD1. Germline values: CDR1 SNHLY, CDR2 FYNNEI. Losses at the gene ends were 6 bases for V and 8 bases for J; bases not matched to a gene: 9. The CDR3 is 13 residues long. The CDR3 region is CASRVTGLEGYTF. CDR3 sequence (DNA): TGTGCCAGCAGAGTGACAGGGTTGGAGGGCTACACCTTC.

Here the CDR3 DNA reads TGTGCCTGGGGACAAGGGGGTAATTCACCCCTCCACTTT. This codes for CAWGQGGNSPLHF. J is TRBJ1-6 and V is TRBV30, with D maybe TRBD1 (6 bases). The CDR3 totals 13 residues. Trimming removed 5 bases at V and 6 bases at J, with 11 bases between. Germline-derived CDR1 and CDR2 are GTSNPN and SVGIG (reference sequence). Using reference TRBV30 and TRBJ1-6 for the parts outside the CDR3, the full variable domain is SQTIHQWPATLVQPVGSPLSLECTVEGTSNPNLYWYRQAAGRGLQLLFYSVGIGQISSEVPQNLSASRPQDRQFILSSKKLLLSDSGFYLCAWGQGGNSPLHFGNGTRLTVT.

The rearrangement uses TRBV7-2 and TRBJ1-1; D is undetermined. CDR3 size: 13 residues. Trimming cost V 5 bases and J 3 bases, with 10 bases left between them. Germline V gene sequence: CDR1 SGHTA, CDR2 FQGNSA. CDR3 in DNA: TGTGCCAGCAGCCCACATCAGGACACTGAAGCTTTCTTT. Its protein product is CASSPHQDTEAFF. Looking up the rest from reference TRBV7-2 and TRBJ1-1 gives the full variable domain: GAGVSQSPSNKVTEKGKDVELRCDPISGHTALYWYRQSLGQGLEFLIYFQGNSAPDKSGLPSDRFSAERTGGSVSTLTIQRTQQEDSAVYLCASSPHQDTEAFFGQGTRLTVV.

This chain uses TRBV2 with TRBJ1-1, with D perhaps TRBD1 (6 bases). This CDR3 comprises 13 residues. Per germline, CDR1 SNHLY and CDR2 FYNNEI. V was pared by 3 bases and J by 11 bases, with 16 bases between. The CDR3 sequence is CASSDLGTSVAFF. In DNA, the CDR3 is TGTGCCAGCAGTGACCTCGGGACATCCGTGGCTTTCTTT.

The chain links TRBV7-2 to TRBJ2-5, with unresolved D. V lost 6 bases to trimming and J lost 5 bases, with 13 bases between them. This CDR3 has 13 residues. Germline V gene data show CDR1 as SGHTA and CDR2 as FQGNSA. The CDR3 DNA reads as TGTGCCAGCAGTTCGGGTCCCGGGGAGACCCAGTACTTC. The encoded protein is CASSSGPGETQYF.

The CDR3 loop reads CASSFPQQGTYEQYF. Here the CDR3 DNA reads TGTGCCAGCAGCTTCCCACAGCAGGGTACCTACGAGCAGTACTTC. The genes are TRBV5-5 and TRBJ2-7; a weak D match, TRBD1 (5 bases). Germline loops: CDR1 SGHKS, CDR2 YYEKEE (reference sequence). V was cut by 2 bases and J by 2 bases, with 14 bases left in between. This CDR3 contains 15 residues.

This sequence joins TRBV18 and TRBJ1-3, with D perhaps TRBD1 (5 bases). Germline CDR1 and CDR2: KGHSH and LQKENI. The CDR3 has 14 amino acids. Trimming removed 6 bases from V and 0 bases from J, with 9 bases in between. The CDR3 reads CASSPGASGNTIYF. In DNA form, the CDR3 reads TGTGCCAGCTCCCCTGGGGCCTCTGGAAACACCATATATTTT.

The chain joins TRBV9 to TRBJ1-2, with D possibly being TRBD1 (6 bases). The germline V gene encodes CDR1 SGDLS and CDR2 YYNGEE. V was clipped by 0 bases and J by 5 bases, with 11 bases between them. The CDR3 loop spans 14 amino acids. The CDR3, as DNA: TGTGCCAGCAGCGTAGGCCCAGGGGAGTATGGCTACACCTTC. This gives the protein CASSVGPGEYGYTF.

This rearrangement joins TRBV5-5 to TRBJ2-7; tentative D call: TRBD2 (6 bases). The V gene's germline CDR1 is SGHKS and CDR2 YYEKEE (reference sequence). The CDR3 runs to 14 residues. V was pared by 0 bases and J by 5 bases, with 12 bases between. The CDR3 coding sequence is TGTGCCAGCAGCTTGGATGGGGGGATGGACGAGCAGTACTTC. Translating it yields CASSLDGGMDEQYF.

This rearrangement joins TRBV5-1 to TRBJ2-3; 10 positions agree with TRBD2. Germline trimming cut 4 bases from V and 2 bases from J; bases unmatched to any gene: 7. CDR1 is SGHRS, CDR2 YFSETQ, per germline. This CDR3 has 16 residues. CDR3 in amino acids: CASSPTGTSATDTQYF. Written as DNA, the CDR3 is TGCGCCAGCAGCCCGACCGGGACTAGCGCCACAGATACGCAGTATTTT.

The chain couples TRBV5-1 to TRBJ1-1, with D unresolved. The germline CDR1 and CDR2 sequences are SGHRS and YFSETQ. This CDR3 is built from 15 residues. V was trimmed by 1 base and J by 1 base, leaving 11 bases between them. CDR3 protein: CASSLQAGPNTEAFF. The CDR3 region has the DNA TGCGCCAGCAGCTTGCAGGCGGGCCCGAACACTGAAGCTTTCTTT.

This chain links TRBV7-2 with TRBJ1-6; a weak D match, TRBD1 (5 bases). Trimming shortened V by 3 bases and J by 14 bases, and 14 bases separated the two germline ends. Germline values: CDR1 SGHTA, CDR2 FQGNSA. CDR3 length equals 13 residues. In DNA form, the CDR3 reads TGTGCCAGCAGCTTCTCCCGCCTAGGGGCCCTCCACTTT. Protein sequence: CASSFSRLGALHF.

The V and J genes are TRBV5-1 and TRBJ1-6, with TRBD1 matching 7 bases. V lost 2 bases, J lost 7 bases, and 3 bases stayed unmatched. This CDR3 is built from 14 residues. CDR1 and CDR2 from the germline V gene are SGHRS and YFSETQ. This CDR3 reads CASSFDRVNSPLHF. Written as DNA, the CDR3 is TGCGCCAGCAGCTTCGACAGGGTGAATTCACCCCTCCACTTT.

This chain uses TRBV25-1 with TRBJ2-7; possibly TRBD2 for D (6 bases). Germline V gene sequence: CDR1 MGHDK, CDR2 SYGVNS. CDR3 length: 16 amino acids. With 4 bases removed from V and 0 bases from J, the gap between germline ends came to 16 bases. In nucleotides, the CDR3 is TGTGCCAGCAGTGCCTGGGACTCTGCTAGCTCCTACGAGCAGTACTTC. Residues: CASSAWDSASSYEQYF.

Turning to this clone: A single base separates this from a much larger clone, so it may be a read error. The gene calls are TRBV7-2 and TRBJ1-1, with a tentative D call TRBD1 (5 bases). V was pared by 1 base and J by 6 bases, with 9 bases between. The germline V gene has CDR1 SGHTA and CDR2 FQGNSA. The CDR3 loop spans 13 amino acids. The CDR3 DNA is TGTGCCAGCAGCTTAGATGGGGGGGCTGAAGCTTTCTTT. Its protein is CASSLDGGAEAFF.

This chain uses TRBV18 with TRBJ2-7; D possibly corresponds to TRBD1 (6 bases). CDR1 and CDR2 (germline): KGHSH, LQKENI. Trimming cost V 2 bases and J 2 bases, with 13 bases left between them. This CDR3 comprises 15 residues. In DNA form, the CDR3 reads TGTGCCAGCTCACCAGATCGACAGGTAACCTACGAGCAGTACTTC. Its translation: CASSPDRQVTYEQYF.